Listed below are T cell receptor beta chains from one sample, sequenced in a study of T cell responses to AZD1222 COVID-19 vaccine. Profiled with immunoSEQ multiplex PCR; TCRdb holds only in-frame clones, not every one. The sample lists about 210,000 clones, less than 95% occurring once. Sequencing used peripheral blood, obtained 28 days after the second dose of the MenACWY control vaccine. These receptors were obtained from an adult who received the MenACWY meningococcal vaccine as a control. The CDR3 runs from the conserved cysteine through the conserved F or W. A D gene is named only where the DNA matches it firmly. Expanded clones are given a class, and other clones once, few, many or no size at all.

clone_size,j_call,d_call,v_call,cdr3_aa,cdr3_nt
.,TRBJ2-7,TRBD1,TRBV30,CAWSRGQGAYEQYF,TGTGCCTGGAGCCGCGGACAGGGGGCCTACGAGCAGTACTTC
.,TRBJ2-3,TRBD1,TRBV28,CASRGQGTDRDTQYF,TGTGCCAGCAGAGGACAGGGGACGGATAGGGATACGCAGTATTTT
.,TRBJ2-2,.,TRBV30,CAWSVGPRAGELFF,TGTGCCTGGAGTGTAGGGCCGAGGGCCGGGGAGCTGTTTTTT
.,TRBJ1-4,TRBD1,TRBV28,CASSFIPGQFNEKLFF,TGTGCCAGCAGTTTTATCCCGGGACAGTTTAATGAAAAACTGTTTTTT
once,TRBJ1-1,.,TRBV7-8,CASSQIQGLKTEAFF,TGTGCCAGCAGCCAAATACAGGGTCTGAAGACTGAAGCTTTCTTT
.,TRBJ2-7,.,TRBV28,CASRPGGANEQYF,TGTGCCAGCCGTCCTGGCGGTGCTAACGAGCAGTACTTC
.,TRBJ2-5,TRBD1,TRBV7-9,CASSFPQGEETQYF,TGTGCCAGCAGCTTCCCGCAGGGGGAAGAGACCCAGTACTTC
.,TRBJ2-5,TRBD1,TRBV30,CASMGQGQETQYF,TGTGCCTCGATGGGACAGGGGCAAGAGACCCAGTACTTC
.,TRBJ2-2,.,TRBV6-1,CASSEASGATGELFF,TGTGCCAGCAGTGAAGCCAGCGGAGCAACCGGGGAGCTGTTTTTT
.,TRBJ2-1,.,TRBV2,CASSDGEYNEQFF,TGTGCCAGCAGTGATGGGGAGTACAATGAGCAGTTCTTC
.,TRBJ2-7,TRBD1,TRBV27,CASSPGTGGNEQYF,TGTGCCAGCAGTCCCGGGACAGGGGGCAACGAGCAGTACTTC
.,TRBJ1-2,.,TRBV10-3,CAISESKEIYGYTF,TGTGCCATCAGTGAAAGTAAGGAGATCTATGGCTACACCTTC
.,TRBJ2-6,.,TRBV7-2,CASSLALTSTGGANVLTF,TGTGCCAGCAGCTTAGCCCTGACCAGTACGGGCGGGGCCAACGTCCTGACTTTC
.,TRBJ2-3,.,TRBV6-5,CASTGDTDTQYF,TGTGCCAGCACAGGAGACACAGATACGCAGTATTTT
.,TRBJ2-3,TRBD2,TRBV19,CASSIYRTSGSTDTQYF,TGTGCCAGTAGTATCTACAGGACTAGCGGGAGCACAGATACGCAGTATTTT
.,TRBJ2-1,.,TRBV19,CASSQTGPRLWNEQFF,TGTGCCAGTAGCCAAACCGGGCCCCGGCTGTGGAATGAGCAGTTCTTC
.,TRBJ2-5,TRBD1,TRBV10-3,CAISKGQGKETQYF,TGTGCCATCAGCAAGGGACAGGGGAAGGAGACCCAGTACTTC
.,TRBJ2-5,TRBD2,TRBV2,CASSEFGFGGSFGQETQYF,TGTGCCAGCAGTGAATTTGGATTCGGCGGGAGTTTCGGCCAAGAGACCCAGTACTTC
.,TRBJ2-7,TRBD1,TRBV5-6,CASSFEGQSLSFSYEQYF,TGTGCCAGCAGCTTCGAGGGACAGTCCCTTTCCTTTTCCTACGAGCAGTACTTC
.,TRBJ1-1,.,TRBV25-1,CASSESEGRLEAFF,TGTGCCAGCAGTGAATCCGAGGGGCGGCTAGAAGCTTTCTTT
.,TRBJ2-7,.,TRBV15,CATSRAYYEQYF,TGTGCCACCAGCAGGGCCTACTACGAGCAGTACTTC
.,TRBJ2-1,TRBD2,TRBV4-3,CASSQDGVIGGASYNEQFF,TGCGCCAGCAGCCAAGATGGGGTTATCGGGGGGGCCTCCTACAATGAGCAGTTCTTC
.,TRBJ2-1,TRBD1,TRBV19,CASSSGQKYNEQFF,TGTGCCAGTAGTTCGGGACAGAAGTACAATGAGCAGTTCTTC
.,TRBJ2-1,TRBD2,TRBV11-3,CASSTGGRNEQFF,TGTGCCAGCAGCACAGGCGGGAGAAATGAGCAGTTCTTC
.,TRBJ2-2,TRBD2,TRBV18,CASSPPLGGKTGELFF,TGTGCCAGCTCACCACCGCTGGGGGGGAAAACCGGGGAGCTGTTTTTT
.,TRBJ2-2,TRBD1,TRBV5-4,CASSGTGGTGELFF,TGTGCCAGCAGCGGAACAGGGGGAACCGGGGAGCTGTTTTTT
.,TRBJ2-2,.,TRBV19,CASQLDADTGELFF,TGTGCCAGTCAGCTGGACGCGGACACCGGGGAGCTGTTTTTT
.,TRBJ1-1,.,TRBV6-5,CASSYGTPNTEAFF,TGTGCCAGCAGTTACGGGACACCTAACACTGAAGCTTTCTTT
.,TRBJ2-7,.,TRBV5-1,CASRRDRPPSYEQYF,TGCGCCAGCAGGCGGGACAGACCACCCTCCTACGAGCAGTACTTC
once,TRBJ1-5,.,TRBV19,CASSIGAGGPQHF,TGTGCCAGTAGTATCGGCGCCGGAGGACCCCAGCATTTT
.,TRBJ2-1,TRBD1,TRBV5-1,CASSSSGGTYNEQFF,TGCGCCAGCAGCTCGTCAGGGGGCACCTACAATGAGCAGTTCTTC
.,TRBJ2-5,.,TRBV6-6,CASRDWGAAETQYF,TGTGCCAGCAGGGACTGGGGGGCCGCGGAGACCCAGTACTTC
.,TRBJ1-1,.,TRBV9,CASSPRDREMNTEAFF,TGTGCCAGCAGCCCCCGGGACCGGGAGATGAACACTGAAGCTTTCTTT
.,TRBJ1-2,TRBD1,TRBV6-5,CASSYGGTGRFYGYTF,TGTGCCAGCAGTTATGGTGGGACAGGGAGATTCTATGGCTACACCTTC
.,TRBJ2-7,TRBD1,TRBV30,CAWAPGQGDEQYF,TGTGCCTGGGCGCCCGGGCAGGGGGACGAGCAGTACTTC
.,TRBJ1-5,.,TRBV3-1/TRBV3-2,CASSPDSESQPQHF,TGTGCCAGCAGCCCCGACAGTGAGAGTCAGCCCCAGCATTTT
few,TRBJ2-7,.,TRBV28,CASSFDWEYEQYF,TGTGCCAGCAGTTTCGACTGGGAATACGAGCAGTACTTC
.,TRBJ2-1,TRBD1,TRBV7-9,CASSSATGTGRQNEQFF,TGTGCCAGCAGTTCAGCTACCGGGACAGGGAGGCAAAATGAGCAGTTCTTC
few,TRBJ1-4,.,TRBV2,CASSGGTSEKLFF,TGTGCCAGCAGCGGGGGGACATCGGAAAAACTGTTTTTT
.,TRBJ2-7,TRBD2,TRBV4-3,CASSPNRWLAGGPYEQYF,TGCGCCAGCAGCCCCAACCGGTGGCTAGCGGGGGGGCCTTACGAGCAGTACTTC
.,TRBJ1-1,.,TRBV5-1,CASSPSPGNTEAFF,TGCGCCAGCAGCCCCTCCCCGGGGAACACTGAAGCTTTCTTT
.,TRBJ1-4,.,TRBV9,CASSVGVGDEKLFF,TGTGCCAGCAGCGTAGGGGTCGGGGATGAAAAACTGTTTTTT
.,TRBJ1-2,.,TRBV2,CASSEGSGLRGYTF,TGTGCCAGCAGTGAGGGCTCGGGTTTAAGGGGCTACACCTTC
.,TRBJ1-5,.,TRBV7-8,CASSPLSGGGQPQHF,TGTGCCAGCAGCCCTCTATCGGGGGGCGGCCAGCCCCAGCATTTT
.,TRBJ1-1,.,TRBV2,CASRTPGNTEAFF,TGTGCCAGCAGGACCCCCGGGAACACTGAAGCTTTCTTT
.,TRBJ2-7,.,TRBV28,CASISGHEQYF,TGTGCCAGCATAAGCGGCCACGAGCAGTACTTC
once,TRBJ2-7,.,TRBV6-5,CASRPSERILYEQYF,TGTGCCAGCAGGCCCTCCGAACGGATACTCTACGAGCAGTACTTC
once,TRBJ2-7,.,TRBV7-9,CASSSRAASYEQYF,TGTGCCAGCAGCTCCCGGGCCGCCTCCTACGAGCAGTACTTC
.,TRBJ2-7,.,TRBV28,CASTLGAFTLYEQYF,TGTGCCAGCACGTTAGGGGCGTTTACTCTCTACGAGCAGTACTTC
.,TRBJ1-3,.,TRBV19,CASTPGSSTGNTIYF,TGTGCCAGTACCCCAGGCTCCAGCACTGGAAACACCATATATTTT
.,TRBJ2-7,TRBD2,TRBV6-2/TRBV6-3,CASSYSQLAGSYEQYF,TGTGCCAGCAGTTACTCCCAACTAGCGGGGTCCTACGAGCAGTACTTC
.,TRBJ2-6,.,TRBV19,CASSSDSFPGANVLTF,TGTGCCAGTAGTTCCGACTCCTTTCCTGGGGCCAACGTCCTGACTTTC
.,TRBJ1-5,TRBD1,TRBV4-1,CASSQVGTGVNQPQHF,TGCGCCAGCAGCCAAGTCGGGACAGGGGTCAATCAGCCCCAGCATTTT
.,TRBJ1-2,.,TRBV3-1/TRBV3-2,CASSQATGGYTF,TGTGCCAGCAGCCAAGCGACTGGTGGCTACACCTTC
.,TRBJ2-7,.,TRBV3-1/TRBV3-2,CASSQEDLPTYEQYF,TGTGCCAGCAGCCAAGAAGACTTACCAACCTACGAGCAGTACTTC
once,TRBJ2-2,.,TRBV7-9,CASSLEITASPGELFF,TGTGCCAGCAGCTTAGAAATCACTGCATCACCCGGGGAGCTGTTTTTT